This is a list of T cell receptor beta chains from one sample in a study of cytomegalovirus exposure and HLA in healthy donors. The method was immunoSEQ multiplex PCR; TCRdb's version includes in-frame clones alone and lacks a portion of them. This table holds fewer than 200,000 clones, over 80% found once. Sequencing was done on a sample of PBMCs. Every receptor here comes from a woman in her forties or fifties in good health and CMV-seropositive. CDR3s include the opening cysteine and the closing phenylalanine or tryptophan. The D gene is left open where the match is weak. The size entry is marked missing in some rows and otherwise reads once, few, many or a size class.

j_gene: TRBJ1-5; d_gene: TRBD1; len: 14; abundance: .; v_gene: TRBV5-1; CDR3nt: TGCGCCAGCAGCCCGGGACAGCCCAATCAGCCCCAGCATTTT; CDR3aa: CASSPGQPNQPQHF
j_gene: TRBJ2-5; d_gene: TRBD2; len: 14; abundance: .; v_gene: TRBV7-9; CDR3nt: TGTGCCAGCAGACGGGGGGGCGGGAGAGAGACCCAGTACTTC; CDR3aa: CASRRGGGRETQYF
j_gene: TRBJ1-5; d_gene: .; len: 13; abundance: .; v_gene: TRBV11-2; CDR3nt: TGTGCCAGCAGCTTAGGACAGGATCAGCCCCAGCATTTT; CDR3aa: CASSLGQDQPQHF
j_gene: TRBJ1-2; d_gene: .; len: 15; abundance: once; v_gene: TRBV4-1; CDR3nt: TGCGCCAGCAGCCAAGATCCAGGGGTCGGTAGTGGCTACACCTTC; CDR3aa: CASSQDPGVGSGYTF
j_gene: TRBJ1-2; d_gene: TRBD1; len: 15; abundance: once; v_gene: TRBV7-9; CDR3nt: TGTGCCAGCAGCTATGGGACAGGCCTTAACTATGGCTACACCTTC; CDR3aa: CASSYGTGLNYGYTF
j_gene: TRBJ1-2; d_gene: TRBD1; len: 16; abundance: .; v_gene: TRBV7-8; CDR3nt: TGTGCCAGCAGCTTAAAGGACAGGGGGCTGGACTATGGCTACACCTTC; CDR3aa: CASSLKDRGLDYGYTF
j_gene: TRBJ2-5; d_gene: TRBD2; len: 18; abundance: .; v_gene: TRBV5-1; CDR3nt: TGCGCCAGCAGCTACCGACTAGCGGGGTTCTCCAGGGGGGAGACCCAGTACTTC; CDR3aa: CASSYRLAGFSRGETQYF
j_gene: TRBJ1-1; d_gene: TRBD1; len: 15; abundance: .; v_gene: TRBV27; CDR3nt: TGTGCCAGCAGTTTAATCGGGACAGGGGTGTCTGAAGCTTTCTTT; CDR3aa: CASSLIGTGVSEAFF
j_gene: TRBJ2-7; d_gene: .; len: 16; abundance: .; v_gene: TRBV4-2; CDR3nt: TGTGCCAGCAGCCAAGATGAGTTGGCAGGGACCTACGAGCAGTACTTC; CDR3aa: CASSQDELAGTYEQYF
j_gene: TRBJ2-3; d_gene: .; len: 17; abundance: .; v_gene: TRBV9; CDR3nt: TGTGCCAGCAGCGTAACAGGGGGGGGGCCTAGCACAGATACGCAGTATTTT; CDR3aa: CASSVTGGGPSTDTQYF
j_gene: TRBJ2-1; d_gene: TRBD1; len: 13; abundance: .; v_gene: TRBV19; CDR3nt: TGTGCCAGTAGACAGGGGGCTTACAATGAGCAGTTCTTC; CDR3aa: CASRQGAYNEQFF
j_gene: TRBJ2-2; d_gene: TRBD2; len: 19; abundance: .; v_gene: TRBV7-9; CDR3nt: TGTTCCAGCAGCTTTAGGGCGGGACTAGCCGGGGCCCACACCGGGGAGCTGTTTTTT; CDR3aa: CSSSFRAGLAGAHTGELFF
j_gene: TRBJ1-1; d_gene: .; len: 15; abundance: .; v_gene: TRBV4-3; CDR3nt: TGCGCCAGCAGCCAAGATTATAAGGGGTACACTGAAGCTTTCTTT; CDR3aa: CASSQDYKGYTEAFF
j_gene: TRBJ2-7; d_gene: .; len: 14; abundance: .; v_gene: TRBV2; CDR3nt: TGTGCCACCCCGGGGGTGAAGGACTCCTACGAGCAGTACTTC; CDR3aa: CATPGVKDSYEQYF
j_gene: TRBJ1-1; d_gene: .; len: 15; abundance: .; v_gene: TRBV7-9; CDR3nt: TGTGCCAGCAGCTTAGGAGCCTACAGGGAAACTGAAGCTTTCTTT; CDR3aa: CASSLGAYRETEAFF
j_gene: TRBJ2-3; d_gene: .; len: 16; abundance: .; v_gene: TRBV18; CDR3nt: TGTGCCAGCTCACCACTCGGGACTCTACACACAGATACGCAGTATTTT; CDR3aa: CASSPLGTLHTDTQYF
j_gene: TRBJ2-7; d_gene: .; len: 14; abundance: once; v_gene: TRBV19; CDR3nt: TGTGCCAGTAGCCCCGGGGACTCATTTGAGAAGCAGTACTTC; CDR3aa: CASSPGDSFEKQYF
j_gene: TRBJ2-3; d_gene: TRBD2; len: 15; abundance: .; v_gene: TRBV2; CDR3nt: TGTGCCAGCAGTGGGGGGACTAGCGGGAGCAATACGCAGTATTTT; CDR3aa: CASSGGTSGSNTQYF
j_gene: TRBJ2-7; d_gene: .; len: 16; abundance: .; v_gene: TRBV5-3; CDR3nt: TGTGCCAGAAGCTTGTGGCGAAGCGGGTTGACCTACGAGCAGTACTTC; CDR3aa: CARSLWRSGLTYEQYF
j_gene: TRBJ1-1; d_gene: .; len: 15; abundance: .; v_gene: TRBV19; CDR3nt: TGTGCCAGTAGTAGTACAGGGCTGATGAACACTGAAGCTTTCTTT; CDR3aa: CASSSTGLMNTEAFF
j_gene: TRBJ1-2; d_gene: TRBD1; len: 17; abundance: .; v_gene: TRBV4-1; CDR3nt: TGCGCCAGCAGCCAAGGTCCCCGGGACAGGGCTGGGGGTGGCTACACCTTC; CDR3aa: CASSQGPRDRAGGGYTF
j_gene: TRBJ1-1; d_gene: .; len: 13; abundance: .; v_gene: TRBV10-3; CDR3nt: TGTGCCATCAGTGAGTCTAGGGGCACTGAAGCTTTCTTT; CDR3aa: CAISESRGTEAFF
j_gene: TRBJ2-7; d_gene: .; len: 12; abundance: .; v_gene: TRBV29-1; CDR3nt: TGCAGCGTTGAACAGGGCTCCTACGAGCAGTACTTC; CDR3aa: CSVEQGSYEQYF
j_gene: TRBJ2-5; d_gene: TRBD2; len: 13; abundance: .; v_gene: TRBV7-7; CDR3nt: TGTGCTAGCAGCCCTAGCGGCCAAGAGACCCAGTACTTC; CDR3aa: CASSPSGQETQYF
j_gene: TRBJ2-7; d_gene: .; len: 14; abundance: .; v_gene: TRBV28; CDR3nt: TGTGCCAGCAGGCAGGGGCCGCTCCCCTACGAGCAGTACTTC; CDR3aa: CASRQGPLPYEQYF
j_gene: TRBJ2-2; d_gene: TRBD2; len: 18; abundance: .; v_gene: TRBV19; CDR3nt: TGTGCCAGTAGTATTCGAGCCCCGACTAGCGTCGGTGACGGGGAGCTGTTTTTT; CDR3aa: CASSIRAPTSVGDGELFF
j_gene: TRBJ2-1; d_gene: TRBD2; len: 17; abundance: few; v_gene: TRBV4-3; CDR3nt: TGCGCCAGCAGCCTGGACCTCGGGGGGGCTTTGGCGGATGAGCAGTTCTTC; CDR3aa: CASSLDLGGALADEQFF
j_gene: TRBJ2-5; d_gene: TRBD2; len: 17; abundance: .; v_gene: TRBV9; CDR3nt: TGTGCCAGCAGCGTAGCCCCAATTAGCGGGGGGCAAGAGACCCAGTACTTC; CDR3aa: CASSVAPISGGQETQYF
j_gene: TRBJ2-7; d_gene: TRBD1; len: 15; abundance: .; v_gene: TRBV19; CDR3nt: TGTGCCAGTAGTATCAGCAGGGACAGCTCCTACGAGCAGTACTTC; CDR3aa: CASSISRDSSYEQYF
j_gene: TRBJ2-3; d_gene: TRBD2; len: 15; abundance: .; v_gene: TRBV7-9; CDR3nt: TGTGCCAGCAGCTTAGTTAGCGGGAGCACAGATACGCAGTATTTT; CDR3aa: CASSLVSGSTDTQYF
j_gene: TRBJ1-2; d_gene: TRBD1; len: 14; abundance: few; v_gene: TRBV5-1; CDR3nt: TGCGCCAGCAAAATGCCGGGACAGAGATATGGCTACACCTTC; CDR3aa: CASKMPGQRYGYTF
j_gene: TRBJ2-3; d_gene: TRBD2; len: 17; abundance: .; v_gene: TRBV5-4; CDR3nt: TGTGCCAGCAGCTTGAATCTGCTAGCGGGGCCAGCAGATACGCAGTATTTT; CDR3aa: CASSLNLLAGPADTQYF
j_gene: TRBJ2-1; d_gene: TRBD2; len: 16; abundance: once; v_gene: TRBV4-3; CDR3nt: TGCGCCAGCAGCCAAGAGGCTAGCGGGAGGATCCATGAGCAGTTCTTC; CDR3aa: CASSQEASGRIHEQFF
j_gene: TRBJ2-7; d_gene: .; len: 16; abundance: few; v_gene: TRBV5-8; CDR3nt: TGTGCCAGCAGTCCCAGGGCGGGACCGATCTCCTACGAGCAGTACTTC; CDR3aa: CASSPRAGPISYEQYF
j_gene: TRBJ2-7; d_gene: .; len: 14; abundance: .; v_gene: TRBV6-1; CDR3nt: TGTGCCAGCAGTGAATTGTACAGCTCCTACGAGCAGTACTTC; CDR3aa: CASSELYSSYEQYF
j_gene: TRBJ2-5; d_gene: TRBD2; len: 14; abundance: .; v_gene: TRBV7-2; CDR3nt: TGTGCCAGCAACAAAGCGGGAGTATCGGAGACCCAGTACTTC; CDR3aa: CASNKAGVSETQYF
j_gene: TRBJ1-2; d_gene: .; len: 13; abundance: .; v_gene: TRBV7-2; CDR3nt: TGTGCCAGCAGCTCCTCTTCGTTAGAGGGCTACACCTTC; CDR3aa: CASSSSSLEGYTF
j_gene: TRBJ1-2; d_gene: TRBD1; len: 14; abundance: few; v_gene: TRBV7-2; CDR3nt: TGTGCCAGCAGCTTAAACAGGGGGAACTATGGCTACACCTTC; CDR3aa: CASSLNRGNYGYTF
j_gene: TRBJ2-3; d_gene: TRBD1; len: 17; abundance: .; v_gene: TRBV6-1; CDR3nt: TGTGCCAGCAGTGAAGCTCCAGGGACAGGTGGCACAGATACGCAGTATTTT; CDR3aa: CASSEAPGTGGTDTQYF